These 16 T cell receptor beta chains were all obtained from the same sample, sequenced in a study of CD8+CD57+ T cells in acquired aplastic anemia. The authors sequenced patients whose flow cytometry had shown CD8+CD57+ cell expansion. Genomic DNA, the template, was used for profiling of the TCR beta VDJ and CDR3. TCRdb re-called the reads with MiXCR, one entry per CDR3 protein. The data show about 160,000 distinct CDR3 sequences, around 48% seen once. Material: sorted CD4+, CD8+, or CD8+CD57+ T cells (not recorded which) from PBMCs. These receptors all come from a human donor with aplastic anemia.

The chain has TRBV6-5 and TRBJ2-1, with 12 positions matching TRBD2. V gave up 4 bases and J gave up 9 bases; unmatched junction bases: 7. Germline lookup yields CDR1 MNHEY and CDR2 SVGAGI. The CDR3 spans 15 residues. As DNA, the CDR3 is TGTGCCAGCAGTTCCGGACTAGCGGGACATGGTGAGCAGTTCTTC. Translated: CASSSGLAGHGEQFF.

Turning to this clonotype: An end of the junction does not agree with germline; a read error may underlie this. CDR3: CATSEHRVGFYEQYF. CDR3 nucleotides: TGTGCCACCAGTGAGCACAGGGTGGGCTTCTACGAGCAATACTTC. The chain joins TRBV24-1 to TRBJ2-7, with D possibly matching TRBD1 (6 bases). Germline CDR1 is KGHDR and CDR2 is SFDVKD. CDR3 length equals 15 residues.

In DNA, the CDR3 is TGCAGTGCCAGGACAGACTTTATCATGAACACTGAAGCTTTCTTT. It encodes CSARTDFIMNTEAFF. The chain employs TRBV20-1 and TRBJ1-1, with D possibly TRBD1 on 6 matching bases. Between the trimmed V and J ends, which lost 6 bases and 0 bases, there was a span of 17 bases. Germline CDR1 DFQATT, CDR2 SNEGSKA (reference sequence). The CDR3 is 15 residues long.

This chain joins TRBV7-9 and TRBJ2-7, with no clear D. V lost 8 bases, J lost 1 base, and 6 bases lay in between. This CDR3 is 11 amino acids long. Germline-derived CDR1 and CDR2 are SEHNR and FQNEAQ (reference sequence). The CDR3 protein is CASQGSYEQYF. The CDR3 DNA sequence: TGTGCCAGCCAAGGGTCCTACGAGCAGTACTTC. Variable domain in full (rest from reference TRBV7-9 and TRBJ2-7): DTGVSQNPRHKITKRGQNVTFRCDPISEHNRLYWYRQTLGQGPEFLTYFQNEAQLEKSRLLSDRFSAERPKGSFSTLEIQRTEQGDSAMYLCASQGSYEQYFGPGTRLTVT.

The CDR3 coding sequence is TGTGCCAGCAGCGTAGGGACATCCCTCTCTGGGGCCAACGTCCTGACTTTC. Its protein product is CASSVGTSLSGANVLTF. This chain uses TRBV9 with TRBJ2-6, with a possible D match to TRBD1 (5 bases). The V end was cut by 0 bases, the J end by 0 bases, with 10 bases between. The germline V gene encodes CDR1 SGDLS and CDR2 YYNGEE. CDR3 length: 17 amino acids.

V and J are TRBV27 and TRBJ2-7, with 7 nucleotides matching TRBD1. Germline assignment: CDR1 MNHEY and CDR2 SMNVEV (reference sequence). J was trimmed by 0 bases and V by 2 bases; bases with no gene match: 4. The CDR3 is made up of 15 amino acids. For the CDR3, the DNA is TGTGCCAGCAGTTTAGAAGGGACAGTCTCCTACGAGCAGTACTTC. It encodes CASSLEGTVSYEQYF.

This clonotype was counted only a few times. This chain uses TRBV27 with TRBJ2-3; D is unresolved. There are 12 residues in the CDR3. V dropped 5 bases and J dropped 2 bases, with 5 bases sitting between them. The germline CDR1 and CDR2 sequences are MNHEY and SMNVEV (reference sequence). The CDR3 here is CASSDVTDTQYF. The CDR3, as DNA: TGTGCCAGCAGTGACGTCACAGATACGCAGTATTTT.

The chain recombines TRBV25-1 with TRBJ2-3; 10 nucleotides line up with TRBD2. CDR1 and CDR2 from the germline V gene are MGHDK and SYGVNS. V trimming: 7 bases; J trimming: 0 bases; junction bases outside the gene matches: 13. CDR3 size: 18 residues. The CDR3 is CASNSVAGGSTSTDTQYF. CDR3 DNA sequence: TGTGCCAGCAACTCCGTAGCGGGAGGCTCAACTAGCACAGATACGCAGTATTTT.

Many counts were recorded for this clonotype. This chain links TRBV9 with TRBJ2-7, with D possibly being TRBD2 (6 bases). Trimming left V 0 bases short and J 3 bases short, with 7 bases between. This CDR3 is 13 amino acids long. Germline V gene data show CDR1 as SGDLS and CDR2 as YYNGEE. The CDR3 loop is CASSVDGGYEQYF. CDR3 in DNA: TGTGCCAGCAGCGTAGACGGGGGCTACGAGCAGTACTTC.

This clonotype appeared once. The V call is TRBV29-1, the J call TRBJ1-2; D possibly corresponds to TRBD1 (5 bases). The CDR3 has 12 residues. The germline V gene encodes CDR1 SQVTM and CDR2 ANQGSEA. Deletions cut 5 bases from V and 2 bases from J, with 9 bases between. This CDR3 reads CSVKTENYGYTF. As DNA, the CDR3 is TGCAGCGTTAAGACAGAAAACTATGGCTACACCTTC. Full variable domain (missing parts from reference TRBV29-1 and TRBJ1-2): SAVISQKPSRDICQRGTSLTIQCQVDSQVTMMFWYRQQPGQSLTLIATANQGSEATYESGFVIDKFPISRPNLTFSTLTVSNMSPEDSSIYLCSVKTENYGYTFGSGTRLTVV.

This chain joins TRBV9 and TRBJ2-3, with a tentative D call TRBD2 (5 bases). In germline, CDR1 is SGDLS, CDR2 YYNGEE. V lost 7 bases and J lost 3, with 18 bases in between. This CDR3 comprises 15 residues. The CDR3 DNA is TGTGCCAGCTCCCGGGGTGAGTTTCGGACAGATACGCAGTATTTT. Translated, it gives CASSRGEFRTDTQYF.

As concerns this clonotype: A read error may account for a junction end that differs from germline. This rearrangement joins TRBV11-3 to TRBJ1-4; 8 bases fit TRBD1. The CDR3 contains 14 residues. Germline CDR1 and CDR2: SGHNT and YENEEA. DNA for the CDR3: TGTGCCAGCAGCTCCCGACAGGGGAATGAAATACTGTTTTTT. It yields the protein CASSSRQGNEILFF.

This clonotype appeared many times. The rearrangement links TRBV6-5 to TRBJ2-7, with 11 bases that match TRBD2. CDR1 is MNHEY, CDR2 SVGAGI, per germline. Trimming cost V 4 bases and J 3 bases; bases outside gene matches: 5. The CDR3 covers 15 residues. For the CDR3, the DNA is TGTGCCAGCAGTTCCGGGACTAGCGGCAACTACGAGCAGTACTTC. Amino acids: CASSSGTSGNYEQYF.

CDR3 bases: TGTGCCAGCAGTTACCCAAATATGGACAGGTCTGAAGCTTTCTTT. It is translated as CASSYPNMDRSEAFF. The rearrangement links TRBV6-5 to TRBJ1-1; 7 nucleotides align to TRBD1. Trimming took 2 bases from V and 6 from J; bases not matched to a gene: 9. This CDR3 spans 15 amino acids. CDR1 MNHEY and CDR2 SVGAGI come from the germline V gene.

The chain carries TRBV9 and TRBJ1-1; tentatively, D is TRBD1 (5 bases). V was clipped by 0 bases and J by 4 bases, with 10 bases between them. Germline V CDR1 and CDR2: SGDLS, YYNGEE. The CDR3 consists of 14 residues. The CDR3 spells CASSVEADSTEAFF. In DNA, the CDR3 is TGTGCCAGCAGCGTAGAGGCCGACAGCACTGAAGCTTTCTTT.

The chain has TRBV12-3 or TRBV12-4 and TRBJ2-7; TRBD1 is a possible D gene (8 bases). CDR3 size: 13 residues. V lost 6 bases and J 6 bases, leaving 15 bases between the germline ends. The DNA for the CDR3 is TGTGCCAGCAGCTCGTACAGGGGGGGCGAGCAGTACTTC. Translation gives CASSSYRGGEQYF.